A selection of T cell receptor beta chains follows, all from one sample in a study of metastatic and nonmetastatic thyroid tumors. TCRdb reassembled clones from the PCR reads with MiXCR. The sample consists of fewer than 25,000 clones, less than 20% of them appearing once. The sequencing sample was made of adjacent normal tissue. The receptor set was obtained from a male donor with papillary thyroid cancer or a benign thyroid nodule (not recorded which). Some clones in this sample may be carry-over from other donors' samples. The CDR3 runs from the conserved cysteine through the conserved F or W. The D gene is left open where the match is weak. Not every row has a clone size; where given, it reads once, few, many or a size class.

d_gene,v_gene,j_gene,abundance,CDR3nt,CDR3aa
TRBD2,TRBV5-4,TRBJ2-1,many,TGTGCCAGCAGCTTGGGACTAGCGGGGGCGTCCTACAATGAGCAGTTCTTC,CASSLGLAGASYNEQFF
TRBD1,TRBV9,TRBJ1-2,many,TGTGCCAGCAGCCGCCCCGGGACAGGACGACACTATGGCTACACCTTC,CASSRPGTGRHYGYTF
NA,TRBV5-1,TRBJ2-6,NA,TGCGCCAGCAGCTTGAGGGGTGGGGTATCGGCGAGCTCTGTGGCCAACGTCCTGACTTTC,CASSLRGGVSASSVANVLTF
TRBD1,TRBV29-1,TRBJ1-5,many,TGCAGCGCTCTATCAGGGGGGCCGGGTCAGCCCCAGCATTTT,CSALSGGPGQPQHF
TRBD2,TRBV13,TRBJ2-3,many,TGTGCCAGCAGCTTAGGCTCGATACTAGCGGGATCTAGCACAGATACGCAGTATTTT,CASSLGSILAGSSTDTQYF
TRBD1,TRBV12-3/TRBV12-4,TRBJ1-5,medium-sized,TGTGCCAGCAGGGGACAGACAAATCAGCCCCAGCATTTT,CASRGQTNQPQHF
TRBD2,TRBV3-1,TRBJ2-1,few,TGTGCCAGCAGCCCCATAAATTTAGCGGGAGGCCCTTTCTTC,CASSPINLAGGPFF
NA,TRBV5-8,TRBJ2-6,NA,TGTGCCAGCAGCGTGGCACTCCGGCACAACGTCCTGACTTTC,CASSVALRHNVLTF
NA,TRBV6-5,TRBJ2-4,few,TGTGCCAGCAGTTACCCACCACAGGAATATTCGATAGCCAAAAACATTCAGTACTTC,CASSYPPQEYSIAKNIQYF
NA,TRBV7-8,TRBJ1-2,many,TGCGCCAGCAGCTTTAATGGGGCAGGGAGGGATGGCTACACCTTC,CASSFNGAGRDGYTF
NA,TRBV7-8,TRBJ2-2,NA,TGTGCCAGCAGCTTATTAGCTGGATGCGACACCGGGGAGCTGTTTTTT,CASSLLAGCDTGELFF
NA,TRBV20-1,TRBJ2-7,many,TGCAGTGCTAGAGGGACGGGGGTCTCCTACGAGCAGTACTTC,CSARGTGVSYEQYF
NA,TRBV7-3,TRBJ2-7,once,TGTGCCAGCATCCCCTATGCAGGGAGTTACGAGCAGTACTTC,CASIPYAGSYEQYF
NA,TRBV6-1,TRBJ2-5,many,TGTGCCAGCAGTGTGAGTACTCAAGAGACCCAGTACTTC,CASSVSTQETQYF
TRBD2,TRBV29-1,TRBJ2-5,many,TGCAGCGTTGTGGCTAGCGGGGACCAAGAGACCCAGTACTTC,CSVVASGDQETQYF
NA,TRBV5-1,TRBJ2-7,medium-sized,TGCGCCAGCAGGGCACAGGAGCGGGCCTACGAGCAGTACTTC,CASRAQERAYEQYF
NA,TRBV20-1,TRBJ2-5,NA,TGCAGTGCTAGTTTTGGGAGCGGCACTAATCAAGACACCCAGTACTTC,CSASFGSGTNQDTQYF
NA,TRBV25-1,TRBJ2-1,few,TGTGCCAGCAGGAGACAGGTGTCCTACAATGAGCAGTTCTTC,CASRRQVSYNEQFF
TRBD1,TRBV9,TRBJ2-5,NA,TGTGCCAGCAGCGTGACAGGGTCTATCGAAGAGACCCAGTACTTC,CASSVTGSIEETQYF
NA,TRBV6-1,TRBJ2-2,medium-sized,TGTGCCAGCAGTGGGCAGGGCCTAGGCACCGGGGAGCTGTTTTTT,CASSGQGLGTGELFF
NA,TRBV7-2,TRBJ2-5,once,TGTGCCAGCAGCCGCTCTGACAGGGAGGGCGAGACACAGTACTTC,CASSRSDREGETQYF
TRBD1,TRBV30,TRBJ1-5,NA,TGTGCCTGGAGTGTAAAAGGGACAGGCGGCAATCAGCCCCAGCATTTT,CAWSVKGTGGNQPQHF
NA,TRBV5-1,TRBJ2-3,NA,TGCGCCAGCAGCTTGGAACGGGGAAGCACAGATACGCAGTATTTT,CASSLERGSTDTQYF
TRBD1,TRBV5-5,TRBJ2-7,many,TGTGCCAGCAGCTTGAGAGGGGGCCACGAGCAGTACTTC,CASSLRGGHEQYF
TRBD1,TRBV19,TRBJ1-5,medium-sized,TGTGCCAGTAGTAGACAGGGTTATCCGCCCCAGCATTTT,CASSRQGYPPQHF
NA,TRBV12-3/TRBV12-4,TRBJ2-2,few,TGTGCCAGCAGTCCTTACACCGTGGAGCTGTTTTTT,CASSPYTVELFF
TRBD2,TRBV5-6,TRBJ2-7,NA,TGTGCCAGCAGCTTGGTGGGCGGGAGGAGCTCCTACGAGCAGTACTTC,CASSLVGGRSSYEQYF
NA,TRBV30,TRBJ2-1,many,TGTGCCAGTCAAGGACTCCCTGAGCAGTTCTTC,CASQGLPEQFF
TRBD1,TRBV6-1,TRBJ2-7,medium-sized,TGTGCCAGCAGTGCAGGGGACAGGCAGTACTTC,CASSAGDRQYF
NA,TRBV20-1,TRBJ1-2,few,TGCAGTGCTAGTCCGCTAGAGTATTCGGGTGGCTACACCTTC,CSASPLEYSGGYTF
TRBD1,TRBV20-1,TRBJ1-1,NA,TGCAGTGCTAGACAGGGGGGGCCGAACACTGAAGCTTTCTTT,CSARQGGPNTEAFF
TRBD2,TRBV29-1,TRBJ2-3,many,TGCAGCGTTGCGGGGGAGCGGGAGGCAGATACGCAGTATTTT,CSVAGEREADTQYF
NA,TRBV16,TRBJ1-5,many,TGTGCCAGCAGCCAATCGACACAGCGAAATCAGCCCCAGCATTTT,CASSQSTQRNQPQHF
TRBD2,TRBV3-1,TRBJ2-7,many,TGTGCCAGCAGCCATGGGACTAGCGGGGAACCCTACGAGCAGTACTTC,CASSHGTSGEPYEQYF
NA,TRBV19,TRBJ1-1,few,TGTTCCAGTAGTGGAGGCGCTGGGTCTCAGACCAACACTGAAGCTTTCTTT,CSSSGGAGSQTNTEAFF
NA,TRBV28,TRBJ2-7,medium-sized,TGTGCCAGCAGTCGCCCCCCTTCACAGGGTCCATACGAGCAGTACTTC,CASSRPPSQGPYEQYF
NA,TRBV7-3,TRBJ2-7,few,TGTGCCAGCAGCTTAACGCCGTCCTACGAGCAGTACTTC,CASSLTPSYEQYF